This T cell receptor beta chain was obtained from a study of PD-1 blockade in classical Hodgkin lymphoma. Study results and caveats: Whoever responded completely had baseline diversity much like that seen in newly diagnosed patients. CD4+ TCR diversity rose significantly by C4D1, and CD8+ TCR diversity did not.

The repertoire was sequenced with immunoSEQ multiplex PCR; TCRdb's copy has only in-frame clones and lacks some. Among tens of thousands of clones listed, 65% to 85% were seen once. Time point denoted: cycle 4 day 1 (C4D1), after less than 7 weeks of nivolumab. With no exception, relapse followed autologous stem cell transplantation in all patients, and brentuximab vedotin exposure varied. Best responses included complete response and partial response; otherwise, the best response was progressive disease. Of note for this clone: The antigen is not known.

The sample here was peripheral blood mononuclear cells (PBMCs), taken before the fourth cycle of nivolumab. The TCR was taken from a human donor with classical Hodgkin lymphoma.

The CDR3 loop reads CASSTHRDPAVGEQYF. The CDR3 region has the DNA TGTGCCAGCAGCACCCACCGGGACCCAGCGGTTGGTGAGCAGTACTTC. The gene calls are TRBV5-4 and TRBJ2-7; D is tentatively TRBD1 or TRBD2 (5 bases each). V was trimmed by 4 bases and J by 7 bases, leaving 24 bases between them. This CDR3 comprises 16 residues. The germline gives CDR1 SGHNT, CDR2 YYREEE (reference sequence).